The 7 T cell receptor beta chains in this list originate from one sample, sequenced in a study of blood T cell repertoires in COVID-19. The repertoire was sequenced with immunoSEQ multiplex PCR; TCRdb's copy has only in-frame clones and lacks some. The sample has 200,000 to 250,000 clones, approximately 81% seen once; the top ten hold 15% to 20%. Sequencing was performed on peripheral blood. The receptors were sampled from a woman at least 80 years old with active or convalescent COVID-19.

This chain links TRBV29-1 with TRBJ1-2; TRBD1 matches at 8 bases. Losses at the gene ends were 6 bases for V and 2 bases for J; bases not matched to a gene: 2. The CDR3 has 12 residues. CDR1 and CDR2 from the germline V gene are SQVTM and ANQGSEA. The CDR3 sequence is CSVRQGNYGYTF. The CDR3 DNA sequence: TGCAGCGTGAGACAGGGGAACTATGGCTACACCTTC. Complete variable domain (other parts from reference TRBV29-1 and TRBJ1-2): SAVISQKPSRDICQRGTSLTIQCQVDSQVTMMFWYRQQPGQSLTLIATANQGSEATYESGFVIDKFPISRPNLTFSTLTVSNMSPEDSSIYLCSVRQGNYGYTFGSGTRLTVV.

This chain uses TRBV11-2 with TRBJ1-2, with TRBD1 identical over 11 bases. V shed 3 bases and J 6 bases; nucleotides not matched to a gene: 12. The CDR3 has 17 residues. The germline V gene encodes CDR1 SGHAT and CDR2 FQNNGV. As DNA, the CDR3 is TGTGCCAGCAGCTTCGCTCGAACTAGGGACAGGGGGAATGGCTACACCTTC. Translation: CASSFARTRDRGNGYTF.

The rearrangement joins TRBV14 to TRBJ2-7, with 9 positions matching TRBD1. This CDR3 comprises 15 residues. CDR1 is SGHDN and CDR2 is FVKESK in the germline V gene. With 2 bases clipped from V and 0 bases from J, the junction kept 2 bases outside the gene matches. CDR3 sequence reads: CASSQPGQGSYEQYF. The CDR3 bases are TGTGCCAGCAGCCAACCGGGACAGGGCTCCTACGAGCAGTACTTC.

The rearrangement uses TRBV12-3 or TRBV12-4 and TRBJ1-1, with D possibly being TRBD1 (5 bases). The CDR3 runs 13 residues. The V end lost 2 bases, the J end lost 4 bases, and 8 bases lay between the germline ends. CDR3 loop: CASSLWGGTEAFF. The CDR3 nucleotides read TGTGCCAGCAGTTTATGGGGCGGCACTGAAGCTTTCTTT.

This clone appeared once. J is TRBJ1-2 and V is TRBV27, with TRBD1 matching 7 bases. Germline V lookup: CDR1 MNHEY, CDR2 SMNVEV (reference sequence). The CDR3 totals 18 residues. Losses at the gene ends were 6 bases for V and 1 base for J; bases not matched to a gene: 17. Here the CDR3 DNA reads TGTGCCAGCAGCAACCAGGCCCTCTATGCAGGGGGTAACTATGGCTACACCTTC. It translates to CASSNQALYAGGNYGYTF.

The chain links TRBV6-5 to TRBJ1-2; 8 nucleotides align to TRBD1. The CDR3 totals 12 residues. Germline-derived CDR1 and CDR2 are MNHEY and SVGAGI. With 8 bases clipped from V and 6 bases from J, the junction kept 5 bases outside the gene matches. CDR3 protein: CASGEQGDGYTF. The CDR3 nucleotides are TGTGCCAGCGGCGAACAGGGGGATGGCTACACCTTC.

The genes are TRBV6-5 and TRBJ1-5; the D gene is possibly TRBD1 (5 bases). This CDR3 contains 14 residues. V lost 5 bases and J lost 0, with 8 bases in between. The germline gives CDR1 MNHEY, CDR2 SVGAGI. The CDR3 region is CASSRQGSNQPQHF. CDR3 DNA sequence: TGTGCCAGCAGTCGGCAGGGTAGCAATCAGCCCCAGCATTTT.